This T cell receptor (beta chain) was sequenced in a study of blood T cell repertoires in COVID-19. Study overall: Both acute and convalescent COVID-19 samples were obtained from the United States, Italy and Spain. The analysed material was cDNA or gDNA that came from T cells, B-cell-depleted T cells, or PBMCs.

V was trimmed by 0 bases and J by 4 bases, leaving 4 bases between them. CDR1 is ENHRY and CDR2 is SYGVKD in the germline V gene. The CDR3 runs 12 residues. Per the original data handling: Nucleated cell number was recorded as an estimate derived from reference gene primer amplification. The method was immunoSEQ multiplex PCR; TCRdb's version includes in-frame clones alone and lacks a portion of them. V, J and clone size are taken as reported in that table, and D and trimming were inferred from the DNA itself. The sample consists of fewer than 95,000 clones, under 90% of them appearing once. The chain links TRBV10-3 to TRBJ2-7; D remains unclear. The clonotype originates from a human donor in a cohort sampled during active COVID-19. The sample comprised peripheral blood. The chain's CDR3 is CAISESAYEQYF. CDR3 DNA sequence: TGTGCCATCAGTGAGTCGGCTTACGAGCAGTACTTC.